This T cell receptor (beta chain) is drawn from a study of T cells in Graves' hyperthyroidism and ophthalmopathy. Findings of the study overall: Clonotypes that were expanded in thyroid above 0.001 mostly appeared in blood too.

An absence of ophthalmopathy progression within 18 months meant stable Graves' hyperthyroidism. Patients aged 18 to 65 had newly diagnosed hyperthyroidism lasting under 2 months. Lactation, pregnancy, other autoimmune disease or uncontrolled infection led to exclusion of patients. The germline gives CDR1 MDHEN, CDR2 SYDVKM. This CDR3 spans 15 amino acids. V was cut by 2 bases and J by 0 bases, with 7 bases left in between. This clonotype was counted ten times or more. As yet, its antigen is unknown. From RNA transcripts, TCR beta CDR3 regions were amplified. HTBI primers were used for first-round RT-PCR of the TCR CDR3. MiXCR, applied by TCRdb to the multiplex PCR reads, yields one record per CDR3 protein. The repertoire holds 150,000 to 200,000 distinct CDR3 sequences, over 15% seen once, with roughly 30% in the top ten.

V and J are TRBV28 and TRBJ2-2; the D gene is possibly TRBD2 (6 bases). The sample was blood. This receptor was identified in a woman between 45 and 60 years old with Graves' hyperthyroidism. DNA of the CDR3: TGTGCCAGCAGTTTAGGGGGGTCGAACACCGGGGAGCTGTTTTTT. This gives the protein CASSLGGSNTGELFF.